The 10 T cell receptor beta chains below were found in one sample sequenced in a study of shared clonotypes between healthy human individuals. This table comes from immunoSEQ multiplex PCR, and its TCRdb copy is limited to in-frame clones, with some not included. Among about 550,000 clones listed, less than 97% were seen once. Terminally differentiated effector memory CD45RA+ cells were excluded from the naive CD8 cells, which were CD45RO-negative and positively selected for CCR7. Sequencing was done on a sample of naive CD8+ T cells sorted from blood. The receptors here all came from a woman in her thirties in good health.

This clone was found once. The rearrangement uses TRBV27 and TRBJ2-3; TRBD2 matches at 15 bases. Germline assignment: CDR1 MNHEY and CDR2 SMNVEV (reference sequence). V was pared by 8 bases and J by 6 bases, with 9 bases of the junction left unmatched. The CDR3 has 16 residues. The CDR3 coding sequence is TGTGCCAGCGGGGGACTAGCGGGAGGAGTGAGTGATACGCAGTATTTT. This codes for CASGGLAGGVSDTQYF.

The chain couples TRBV27 to TRBJ2-1; 8 bases match TRBD2. CDR3 length: 15 amino acids. Trimming took 8 bases from V and 8 from J; bases not matched to a gene: 14. Germline lookup yields CDR1 MNHEY and CDR2 SMNVEV (reference sequence). This chain's CDR3 is CASLSGTSRSHEQFF. DNA for the CDR3: TGTGCCAGCCTTTCCGGGACTAGTCGGTCGCATGAGCAGTTCTTC.

V gene TRBV27 combines with J gene TRBJ2-5, with 8 bases matching TRBD2. Per germline, CDR1 MNHEY and CDR2 SMNVEV (reference sequence). V lost 5 bases to trimming and J lost 2 bases; unmatched junction nucleotides: 7. The CDR3 loop spans 15 amino acids. This chain's CDR3 is CASSPNAGGQETQYF. CDR3 nucleotides: TGTGCCAGCAGTCCGAACGCGGGAGGACAAGAGACCCAGTACTTC.

The chain recombines TRBV2 with TRBJ2-6, with a possible D match to TRBD2 (5 bases). Trimming took 2 bases from V and 2 from J, leaving 10 bases between them. Looked up from germline, CDR1 is SNHLY and CDR2 is FYNNEI. The CDR3 extends over 16 amino acids. CDR3 loop: CASSENGEAGANVLTF. CDR3 DNA: TGTGCCAGCAGTGAAAACGGGGAAGCTGGGGCCAACGTCCTGACTTTC.

The chain joins TRBV5-5 to TRBJ2-1; no definite D call. Looked up from germline, CDR1 is SGHKS and CDR2 is YYEKEE (reference sequence). The V and J ends lost 4 bases and 8 bases respectively, with 16 bases between them. This CDR3 is 14 amino acids long. CDR3 nucleotide sequence: TGTGCCAGCAGCCCAAGAGCGCAGCCCGATGAGCAGTTCTTC. Amino acids: CASSPRAQPDEQFF.

J is TRBJ2-7 and V is TRBV11-3; possible D gene TRBD2, 5 bases. The CDR3 runs 13 residues. Trimming pared 5 bases from V and 0 bases from J, leaving 8 bases between. Germline V gene lookup returns CDR1 SGHNT and CDR2 YENEEA. CDR3 residues: CASSLGNSYEQYF. The CDR3, as DNA: TGTGCCAGCAGCCTCGGGAACTCCTACGAGCAGTACTTC.

This clone has only one observation. The same CDR3 also results from other DNA sequences found in this sample. This sequence joins TRBV5-8 and TRBJ1-5, with no clear D. This CDR3 comprises 11 residues. The V gene's germline CDR1 is SGHTS and CDR2 YDEGEE. The V gene lost 4 bases and the J gene lost 3 bases, with 2 bases spanning the gap. CDR3 nucleotide sequence: TGTGCCAGCAGCCTCAATCAGCCCCAGCATTTT. Translation gives CASSLNQPQHF.

The chain joins TRBV5-1 to TRBJ2-1; TRBD2 matches 13 bases. The V gene's germline CDR1 is SGHRS and CDR2 YFSETQ. The CDR3 length is 16 residues. The V and J ends lost 6 bases and 8 bases, in that order; junction bases with no gene match: 11. The CDR3: CASTWTSGSILDEQFF. The CDR3 DNA follows: TGCGCCAGCACCTGGACTAGCGGGAGTATTCTTGATGAGCAGTTCTTC.

The chain recombines TRBV9 with TRBJ2-7; D is possibly TRBD1 (6 bases). The CDR3 extends over 15 amino acids. The ends were cut back, 4 bases at V and 0 bases at J, with 14 bases in the middle. The germline V gene has CDR1 SGDLS and CDR2 YYNGEE. CDR3 residues: CASSSRTGSSYEQYF. CDR3 nucleotides: TGTGCCAGCAGCTCCCGTACAGGGAGCTCCTACGAGCAGTACTTC.

V and J are TRBV5-6 and TRBJ2-7; D possibly uses TRBD1 or TRBD2 (5 bases each). Trimming removed 5 bases from V and 3 bases from J, with 9 bases in between. Germline CDR1 is SGHDT and CDR2 is YYEEEE. The CDR3 sequence is 12 residues long. The chain's CDR3 is CASSHGGYEQYF. CDR3 nucleotides: TGTGCCAGCAGTCATGGGGGCTACGAGCAGTACTTC.